These 17 T cell receptor beta chains were all obtained from the same sample, sequenced in a study of cytotoxic CD8 clonotypes in ibrutinib-treated CLL. Only in-frame clones appear in the TCRdb table, and some are missing; sequencing was by immunoSEQ multiplex PCR. The data hold 45,000 or so clones, with about 57% observed a single time. Sequenced material: PBMCs, taken after 24 months of ibrutinib treatment. Every receptor here comes from a human donor with chronic lymphocytic leukemia.

J is TRBJ2-3 and V is TRBV11-2; no clear D. CDR1 is SGHAT, CDR2 FQNNGV, per germline. CDR3 length: 13 amino acids. Trimming shortened V by 2 bases and J by 1 base, and 4 bases separated the two germline ends. This chain's CDR3 is CASSLSRTDTQYF. As DNA, the CDR3 is TGTGCCAGCAGCTTATCCCGCACAGATACGCAGTATTTT.

This clone was found a few times. The chain uses TRBV6-1 and TRBJ1-2; a weak D match, TRBD1 (6 bases). The CDR3 is 15 residues long. CDR1 is MNHNS, CDR2 SASEGT, per germline. With 6 bases removed from V and 4 bases from J, the gap between germline ends came to 18 bases. The CDR3 DNA reads as TGTGCCAGCAGCGAGACAGGCGACCCCTTCTATGGCTACACCTTC. Its protein is CASSETGDPFYGYTF.

The rearrangement joins TRBV9 to TRBJ2-7; D is perhaps TRBD1 or TRBD2 (6 bases each). Germline loops: CDR1 SGDLS, CDR2 YYNGEE. The CDR3 spans 16 residues. V lost 0 bases and J lost 3, with 16 bases in between. The CDR3 region has the DNA TGTGCCAGCAGCGTAGAAGGGGGGCAGACCCTCTACGAGCAGTACTTC. It specifies CASSVEGGQTLYEQYF.

The chain carries TRBV25-1 and TRBJ1-2; D ambiguous. The CDR3 is 14 amino acids. Trimming pared 7 bases from V and 2 bases from J, leaving 14 bases between. The V gene's germline CDR1 is MGHDK and CDR2 SYGVNS. The CDR3 DNA follows: TGTGCCAGCACCCCTCGGGGTGGGAACTATGGCTACACCTTC. Protein sequence: CASTPRGGNYGYTF.

V and J are TRBV7-9 and TRBJ1-3; no definite D call. Trimming cost V 5 bases and J 0 bases, with 11 bases left between them. Per germline, CDR1 SEHNR and CDR2 FQNEAQ (reference sequence). The CDR3 contains 15 residues. The CDR3 region is CASSTSADSGNTIYF. The CDR3 DNA follows: TGTGCCAGCAGCACCAGCGCAGACTCTGGAAACACCATATATTTT.

There are a few counts of this clone. The V call is TRBV6-1, the J call TRBJ2-1, with D perhaps TRBD1 or TRBD2 (5 bases each). CDR3 length: 15 residues. With 9 bases removed from V and 7 bases from J, the gap between germline ends came to 22 bases. Germline V gene sequence: CDR1 MNHNS, CDR2 SASEGT. The CDR3 loop is CASSLGDPYRNEQFF. The CDR3, as DNA: TGTGCCAGTTCCCTCGGGGACCCCTATAGGAATGAGCAGTTCTTC.

This clone has more than one count but fewer than ten. Different DNA sequences within this sample yield the same CDR3. This chain uses TRBV6-5 with TRBJ1-2; 8 positions agree with TRBD1. The length of the CDR3 is 13 residues. Germline-derived CDR1 and CDR2 are MNHEY and SVGAGI. V trimming: 5 bases; J trimming: 4 bases; junction bases outside the gene matches: 3. The CDR3 sequence is CASSEDRVYGYTF. The CDR3 DNA is TGTGCCAGCAGTGAGGACAGGGTCTATGGCTACACCTTC.

This chain uses TRBV5-5 with TRBJ2-7, with D possibly being TRBD1 (6 bases). V lost 6 bases to trimming and J lost 4 bases, with 8 bases between them. The V gene's germline CDR1 is SGHKS and CDR2 YYEKEE (reference sequence). CDR3 length equals 11 residues. The CDR3 sequence is CASNRDYEQYF. The CDR3 coding sequence is TGTGCCAGCAACAGGGATTACGAGCAGTACTTC.

CDR3 sequence: CASSRGPNEKLFF. The CDR3 region has the DNA TGTGCCAGCAGCAGGGGTCCTAATGAAAAACTGTTTTTT. The chain recombines TRBV6-1 with TRBJ1-4; the D gene is possibly TRBD1 (6 bases). Trimming took 6 bases from V and 3 from J, leaving 8 bases between them. In germline, CDR1 is MNHNS, CDR2 SASEGT. The CDR3 is made up of 13 amino acids.

The CDR3 DNA reads as TGTGCCAGCAGCTCCGGTCCGCAGACTCAGGGGGCGCGGGACTATGGCTACACCTTC. This codes for CASSSGPQTQGARDYGYTF. This chain uses TRBV11-2 with TRBJ1-2; 8 positions match TRBD1. Trimming removed 4 bases from V and 3 bases from J; junction bases left unmatched: 19. Germline V lookup: CDR1 SGHAT, CDR2 FQNNGV. The CDR3 runs to 19 residues.

J is TRBJ1-4 and V is TRBV5-4, with unresolved D. The germline V gene has CDR1 SGHNT and CDR2 YYREEE (reference sequence). Trimming pared 4 bases from V and 3 bases from J, leaving 7 bases between. The CDR3 runs 13 residues. In DNA form, the CDR3 reads TGTGCCAGCAGCGAAGCTGCTAATGAAAAACTGTTTTTT. This encodes CASSEAANEKLFF.

The table lists this clone with a count of one. J is TRBJ2-1 and V is TRBV27, with 15 bases aligning to TRBD2. This CDR3 has 18 residues. With 5 bases clipped from V and 3 bases from J, the junction kept 8 bases outside the gene matches. Germline loops: CDR1 MNHEY, CDR2 SMNVEV (reference sequence). The CDR3 is CASSPRTSGGVFYNEQFF. CDR3 bases: TGTGCCAGCAGTCCCCGGACTAGCGGGGGGGTATTCTACAATGAGCAGTTCTTC.

This chain connects TRBV9 to TRBJ1-6; D call uncertain. Trimming cost V 0 bases and J 7 bases, with 5 bases left between them. This CDR3 is built from 13 residues. Germline CDR1 and CDR2: SGDLS and YYNGEE. In nucleotides, the CDR3 is TGTGCCAGCAGCGTAGACCCGAATTCACCCCTCCACTTT. Residues: CASSVDPNSPLHF.

The V and J genes are TRBV18 and TRBJ2-7, with D unclear. Germline values: CDR1 KGHSH, CDR2 LQKENI. V shed 3 bases and J shed 4 bases, with 7 bases lying between them. This CDR3 spans 12 amino acids. The DNA of the CDR3 is TGTGCCAGCTCACCGAGTGATTACGAGCAGTACTTC. This sequence encodes CASSPSDYEQYF.

V usage is TRBV5-1 and J usage is TRBJ2-7; TRBD2 aligns across 13 bases. The junction had 11 bases not matched to a gene; V was cut back by 4 bases and J by 7 bases. Germline V gene data show CDR1 as SGHRS and CDR2 as YFSETQ. This CDR3 spans 16 amino acids. This chain's CDR3 is CASSNPTSGGAREQYF. CDR3 nucleotide sequence: TGCGCCAGCAGCAACCCTACTAGCGGGGGGGCACGGGAGCAGTACTTC.

As concerns this clone: The junction does not match germline at one end; this may be a read error. The chain couples TRBV29-1 to TRBJ2-5, with a weak D call TRBD2 (7 bases). This CDR3 spans 14 amino acids. CDR1 and CDR2 from the germline V gene are SQVTM and ANQGSEA. Here the CDR3 reads CSVVRTGGQGTQYF. The DNA of the CDR3 is TGCAGCGTTGTGCGGACCGGGGGGCAAGGGACCCAGTACTTC.

V and J are TRBV19 and TRBJ2-7, with TRBD1 matching 7 bases. After removal of 7 bases from V and 7 bases from J, the junction contained 10 bases not matched to a gene. Germline V lookup: CDR1 LNHDA, CDR2 SQIVND (reference sequence). CDR3 length: 13 residues. The CDR3 nucleotides are TGTGCCAGTACCCCAACAGGGGCAGCGGAGCAGTACTTC. It codes for CASTPTGAAEQYF.